Listed below are T cell receptor beta chains from one sample, sequenced in a study of T cell repertoires in cytomegalovirus infection. TCRdb independently ran MiXCR on the reads; one entry per CDR3 protein. The sample contains about half a million distinct CDR3 sequences, 33% of which appear only once. No antigen has been identified for these receptors. The specimen comprised cultured PBMCs, sampled from culture after CMV antigen stimulation. These receptor sequences come from a human donor in good health (CMV status not recorded). Some clones in this sample may be carry-over from other donors' samples. Both conserved end residues are part of each CDR3. The D gene is left open where the match is weak. Size tells how often a clone was seen (once, few, many) or the class of an expanded clone, and some rows leave it out.

TRBJ2-7 TRBD1 TRBV19 . CASSILPGQGLGYEQYF TGTGCCAGTAGTATCCTCCCGGGACAGGGTCTAGGCTACGAGCAGTACTTC
TRBJ2-2 TRBD2 TRBV20-1 few CSARGLADTGELFF TGCAGTGCTAGAGGACTAGCGGACACCGGGGAGCTGTTTTTT
TRBJ2-1 . TRBV7-2 . CASSLGSVQFF TGTGCCAGCAGCTTGGGGTCTGTTCAGTTCTTC
TRBJ2-5 . TRBV7-9 . CASSSQGGQETQYF TGTGCCAGCAGCTCACAGGGAGGCCAAGAGACCCAGTACTTC
TRBJ2-5 . TRBV7-2 few CASSLEGYWVETQYF TGTGCCAGCAGCTTAGAAGGGTATTGGGTCGAGACCCAGTACTTC
TRBJ2-2 . TRBV6-2/TRBV6-3 . CASSYSLPGDSAFPNTGELFF TGTGCCAGCAGTTACTCGTTGCCCGGGGATAGCGCCTTCCCGAACACCGGGGAGCTGTTTTTT
TRBJ1-1 . TRBV25-1 . CASSVLQETEAFF TGTGCCAGCAGTGTGTTACAGGAGACTGAAGCTTTCTTT
TRBJ2-1 TRBD2 TRBV7-6 . CASSLNTGTRPLNEQFF TGTGCCAGCAGCTTAAATACCGGGACTAGGCCCCTCAATGAGCAGTTCTTC
TRBJ1-1 . TRBV14 . CASTHTMGPNTEAFF TGTGCCAGCACACACACGATGGGGCCAAACACTGAAGCTTTCTTT
TRBJ1-2 TRBD1 TRBV4-1 few CASSQGTGNLASYGYTF TGCGCCAGCAGCCAGGGGACAGGCAATCTTGCTTCCTATGGCTACACCTTC
TRBJ1-1 . TRBV24-1 few CATVQRTNTEAFF TGTGCCACCGTGCAGCGAACGAACACTGAAGCTTTCTTT
TRBJ2-3 . TRBV6-2/TRBV6-3 . CGSSRDFGPPDTQYF TGTGGCAGCAGTCGGGATTTTGGACCCCCAGATACGCAGTATTTT
TRBJ2-3 TRBD2 TRBV24-1 . CATAGLAGLTDTQYF TGTGCCACCGCGGGACTAGCGGGATTGACAGATACGCAGTATTTT
TRBJ1-2 TRBD1 TRBV19 . CASSIVEVGTARTF TGTGCCAGTAGTATAGTAGAGGTGGGGACAGCCCGCACCTTC
TRBJ1-1 . TRBV7-6 . CASSLSPYENTEAFF TGTGCCAGCAGCTTATCCCCGTATGAGAACACTGAAGCTTTCTTT